This TCR beta chain was profiled in a study of cytomegalovirus exposure and HLA in healthy donors. For the study at large: Among about 400 genotyped donors, around 82% fell in the Caucasian-associated ancestry cluster. Notes on the study in general: The authors later linked a missense DCLRE1C variant to TCR beta V- and J-gene trimming. The productive fraction for most TCR beta V segments was about 87% or about 30% in an earlier analysis.

The PCR contained 60 Vbeta and 13 Jbeta primers. Measured with immunoSEQ multiplex PCR; TCRdb has only the in-frame clones, and not every one. In the table there are under 200,000 clones, around 84% of which are singletons. As concerns this clone: The antigen remains undetermined.

The sequenced sample was PBMCs. This clonotype was sampled from a man aged 25 to 45 in good health and CMV-seropositive.

The CDR3 sequence is CASSARTGGMQLFF. CDR3 nucleotides: TGTGCCAGCAGCGCCCGGACAGGGGGCATGCAACTGTTTTTT. The chain uses TRBV11-3 and TRBJ1-4, with 11 bases identical to TRBD1. This CDR3 region has 14 residues. J lost 12 bases, V lost 5 bases, and 8 bases had no gene match. Looked up from germline, CDR1 is SGHNT and CDR2 is YENEEA.